These T cell receptor beta chains were read from a single sample in a study of blood T cell repertoires in COVID-19. The data were produced by immunoSEQ multiplex PCR, yet TCRdb's version contains in-frame clones alone and is incomplete. The sample consists of 100,000 or so clones, roughly four fifths of them appearing once. Sequences were obtained from peripheral blood. These receptors came from a man between 50 and 59 years old with active or convalescent COVID-19. Each CDR3 is given with its conserved first and last residue. D genes are given only for firm matches. For some rows the clone size is stated as once, few or many, or as a class when expanded; others skip it.

j_call: TRBJ2-1; d_call: TRBD2; v_call: TRBV18; cdr3_length: 15; clone_size: many; cdr3_nt: TGTGCCAGCTCACCCGGAGCGGGGGGCCTCAATGAGCAGTTCTTC; cdr3_aa: CASSPGAGGLNEQFF
j_call: TRBJ2-5; d_call: .; v_call: TRBV5-5; cdr3_length: 15; clone_size: .; cdr3_nt: TGTGCCAGCAGGAGAGTCGGGGGTACGGAAGAGACCCAGTACTTC; cdr3_aa: CASRRVGGTEETQYF
j_call: TRBJ2-7; d_call: .; v_call: TRBV9; cdr3_length: 12; clone_size: .; cdr3_nt: TGTGCCAGCAGCGGCAGCTCCTACGAGCAGTACTTC; cdr3_aa: CASSGSSYEQYF
j_call: TRBJ2-3; d_call: .; v_call: TRBV19; cdr3_length: 13; clone_size: once; cdr3_nt: TGTGCCAGTACATGGGGGGACACAGATACGCAGTATTTT; cdr3_aa: CASTWGDTDTQYF
j_call: TRBJ1-4; d_call: .; v_call: TRBV7-9; cdr3_length: 16; clone_size: .; cdr3_nt: TGTGCCAGCAGCTTGATTAGCGGCAGTAGTAATGAAAAACTGTTTTTT; cdr3_aa: CASSLISGSSNEKLFF
j_call: TRBJ2-5; d_call: TRBD1; v_call: TRBV29-1; cdr3_length: 13; clone_size: .; cdr3_nt: TGCAGCGTTGGTGAGGGACAGCAAGAGACCCAGTACTTC; cdr3_aa: CSVGEGQQETQYF
j_call: TRBJ1-5; d_call: TRBD1; v_call: TRBV14; cdr3_length: 14; clone_size: .; cdr3_nt: TGTGCCAGCAGCCCTGGGACAGGGGGACAGCCCCAGCATTTT; cdr3_aa: CASSPGTGGQPQHF
j_call: TRBJ1-1; d_call: .; v_call: TRBV2; cdr3_length: 12; clone_size: few; cdr3_nt: TGTGCCAGCAGAGCTGGACAAACTGAAGCTTTCTTT; cdr3_aa: CASRAGQTEAFF
j_call: TRBJ1-1; d_call: TRBD1; v_call: TRBV5-1; cdr3_length: 15; clone_size: .; cdr3_nt: TGCGCCAGCAGCGTCAACAGGGGGAGCAACACTGAAGCTTTCTTT; cdr3_aa: CASSVNRGSNTEAFF
j_call: TRBJ1-2; d_call: .; v_call: TRBV24-1; cdr3_length: 13; clone_size: .; cdr3_nt: TGTGCCACCAGCCGTACAGGGTTGGGTGGCTACACCTTC; cdr3_aa: CATSRTGLGGYTF
j_call: TRBJ1-5; d_call: TRBD1; v_call: TRBV20-1; cdr3_length: 14; clone_size: .; cdr3_nt: TGCAGTGCTAGTTGGACAGGGTTCTCTCAGCCCCAGCATTTT; cdr3_aa: CSASWTGFSQPQHF
j_call: TRBJ2-2; d_call: .; v_call: TRBV7-2; cdr3_length: 13; clone_size: .; cdr3_nt: TGTGCCAGCAGCTCGTTCAGTCCCGGGGAGCTGTTTTTT; cdr3_aa: CASSSFSPGELFF
j_call: TRBJ2-2; d_call: .; v_call: TRBV6-4; cdr3_length: 14; clone_size: .; cdr3_nt: TGTGCCAGCAGTGTTAGCGCGAACACCGGGGAGCTGTTTTTT; cdr3_aa: CASSVSANTGELFF
j_call: TRBJ2-2; d_call: TRBD2; v_call: TRBV7-2; cdr3_length: 17; clone_size: .; cdr3_nt: TGTGCCAGCAGCTTCAGAGGCGGGGGGGCCGTCAGCGGGGAGCTGTTTTTT; cdr3_aa: CASSFRGGGAVSGELFF
j_call: TRBJ1-4; d_call: TRBD1; v_call: TRBV28; cdr3_length: 14; clone_size: .; cdr3_nt: TGTGCCAGCAGTACAGGGGGCGGAGGTGAAAAACTGTTTTTT; cdr3_aa: CASSTGGGGEKLFF
j_call: TRBJ2-1; d_call: TRBD2; v_call: TRBV9; cdr3_length: 14; clone_size: .; cdr3_nt: TGTGCCAGCAGCTCTGCGGGGAGGGGCAATGAGCAGTTCTTC; cdr3_aa: CASSSAGRGNEQFF
j_call: TRBJ2-3; d_call: TRBD2; v_call: TRBV28; cdr3_length: 17; clone_size: once; cdr3_nt: TGTGCCAGCAGCCCCAGTCGCCTAGCGGGCTTGGGTCGAACGCAGTATTTT; cdr3_aa: CASSPSRLAGLGRTQYF
j_call: TRBJ2-1; d_call: TRBD2; v_call: TRBV6-2/TRBV6-3; cdr3_length: 15; clone_size: .; cdr3_nt: TGTGCCAGCAGTTCTAGCGGGGGACCCTACAATGAGCAGTTCTTC; cdr3_aa: CASSSSGGPYNEQFF
j_call: TRBJ2-2; d_call: .; v_call: TRBV6-6; cdr3_length: 12; clone_size: .; cdr3_nt: TGTGCCAGCACGGAGCACACCGGGGAGCTGTTTTTT; cdr3_aa: CASTEHTGELFF
j_call: TRBJ2-7; d_call: .; v_call: TRBV25-1; cdr3_length: 12; clone_size: few; cdr3_nt: TGTGCCAGCAGCCCGACAGCCTACGAGCAGTACTTC; cdr3_aa: CASSPTAYEQYF
j_call: TRBJ2-3; d_call: .; v_call: TRBV9; cdr3_length: 15; clone_size: .; cdr3_nt: TGTGCCAGCAGCGTAGGGGTGGGCCTCACAGATACGCAGTATTTT; cdr3_aa: CASSVGVGLTDTQYF
j_call: TRBJ1-1; d_call: TRBD1; v_call: TRBV5-1; cdr3_length: 16; clone_size: .; cdr3_nt: TGCGCCAGCAGCTTCAAGCAGGGGGAATGGAACACTGAAGCTTTCTTT; cdr3_aa: CASSFKQGEWNTEAFF
j_call: TRBJ2-1; d_call: TRBD2; v_call: TRBV19; cdr3_length: 14; clone_size: .; cdr3_nt: TGTGCCAGTAGTCTAGCGGGGGGGCGAAATGAGCAGTTCTTC; cdr3_aa: CASSLAGGRNEQFF
j_call: TRBJ2-1; d_call: TRBD2; v_call: TRBV7-2; cdr3_length: 18; clone_size: .; cdr3_nt: TGTGCCAGCAGCTTAGGGTTTACTAGCGGGGGGGCGGGTAATGAGCAGTTCTTC; cdr3_aa: CASSLGFTSGGAGNEQFF
j_call: TRBJ2-3; d_call: .; v_call: TRBV14; cdr3_length: 15; clone_size: .; cdr3_nt: TGTGCCAGCAGCCAAGTCCCGGGGGGCACAGATACGCAGTATTTT; cdr3_aa: CASSQVPGGTDTQYF
j_call: TRBJ1-3; d_call: TRBD1; v_call: TRBV29-1; cdr3_length: 14; clone_size: .; cdr3_nt: TGCAGCGCTGAAAACAGGGGCTCTGGAAACACCATATATTTT; cdr3_aa: CSAENRGSGNTIYF
j_call: TRBJ1-1; d_call: TRBD1; v_call: TRBV27; cdr3_length: 13; clone_size: .; cdr3_nt: TGTGCCAGCAGCCTGACAGGGGAGTCTGAAGCTTTCTTT; cdr3_aa: CASSLTGESEAFF
j_call: TRBJ1-2; d_call: .; v_call: TRBV10-2; cdr3_length: 16; clone_size: .; cdr3_nt: TGCGCCAGCAGTGGACGAACGGGGGGCAAGAACTATGGCTACACCTTC; cdr3_aa: CASSGRTGGKNYGYTF
j_call: TRBJ2-2; d_call: .; v_call: TRBV6-5; cdr3_length: 15; clone_size: .; cdr3_nt: TGTGCCAGCAGTCGGCAGGGTCCGGACACCGGGGAGCTGTTTTTT; cdr3_aa: CASSRQGPDTGELFF
j_call: TRBJ1-5; d_call: .; v_call: TRBV28; cdr3_length: 14; clone_size: .; cdr3_nt: TGTGCCAGCAGTCCCGGGACAAGCGATCAGCCCCAGCATTTT; cdr3_aa: CASSPGTSDQPQHF
j_call: TRBJ1-2; d_call: TRBD1; v_call: TRBV10-3; cdr3_length: 12; clone_size: .; cdr3_nt: TGTGCCATCACCGAAGGACAGGATGGCTACACCTTC; cdr3_aa: CAITEGQDGYTF
j_call: TRBJ2-5; d_call: .; v_call: TRBV28; cdr3_length: 11; clone_size: .; cdr3_nt: TGTGCCAGCAGTTTTAAAGAGACCCAGTACTTC; cdr3_aa: CASSFKETQYF
j_call: TRBJ1-5; d_call: .; v_call: TRBV19; cdr3_length: 15; clone_size: .; cdr3_nt: TGTGCCAGTGACGACGTGCGGGGGGGCAATCAGCCCCAGCATTTT; cdr3_aa: CASDDVRGGNQPQHF